The next 30 T cell receptor beta chains were all read from a single sample in a study of blood T cell repertoires in COVID-19. Only in-frame clones appear in the TCRdb table, and some are missing; sequencing was by immunoSEQ multiplex PCR. The table includes some 160,000 clones, around nine tenths detected once. The sample consisted of peripheral blood. These receptors came from a man aged 50-60 years who had recovered from COVID-19.

This chain connects TRBV30 to TRBJ2-6; D perhaps matches TRBD1 (5 bases). The CDR3 runs to 15 residues. The germline CDR1 and CDR2 sequences are GTSNPN and SVGIG (reference sequence). The V end lost 3 bases, the J end lost 1 base, and 10 bases lay between the germline ends. This CDR3 is CAWRIRDSGANVLTF. In DNA, the CDR3 is TGTGCCTGGAGGATCAGGGATTCTGGGGCCAACGTCCTGACTTTC. Combining the CDR3 with reference TRBV30 and TRBJ2-6 gives the whole variable domain SQTIHQWPATLVQPVGSPLSLECTVEGTSNPNLYWYRQAAGRGLQLLFYSVGIGQISSEVPQNLSASRPQDRQFILSSKKLLLSDSGFYLCAWRIRDSGANVLTFGAGSRLTVL.

This chain joins TRBV12-5 and TRBJ1-2; TRBD1 matches 7 bases. The V gene's germline CDR1 is LGHNT and CDR2 FRNRAP. Trimming at V came to 6 bases and at J to 4 bases, leaving 14 bases not matched to a gene. CDR3 length equals 16 residues. CDR3 DNA sequence: TGTGCTAGTGGCCCAAAAAATCGGACAGGACGCTATGGCTACACCTTC. It is translated as CASGPKNRTGRYGYTF. The complete variable domain, with remaining parts taken from reference TRBV12-5 and TRBJ1-2, reads DARVTQTPRHKVTEMGQEVTMRCQPILGHNTVFWYRQTMMQGLELLAYFRNRAPLDDSGMPKDRFSAEMPDATLATLKIQPSEPRDSAVYFCASGPKNRTGRYGYTFGSGTRLTVV.

V usage is TRBV19 and J usage is TRBJ1-5, with D maybe TRBD1 (6 bases). The germline CDR1 and CDR2 sequences are LNHDA and SQIVND (reference sequence). The length of the CDR3 is 15 residues. Trimming shortened V by 5 bases and J by 0 bases, and 11 bases separated the two germline ends. The CDR3 region has the DNA TGTGCCAGTAGTCTAACAGGGCTTAGCAATCAGCCCCAGCATTTT. Protein product: CASSLTGLSNQPQHF.

This clone was seen only once. The gene calls are TRBV14 and TRBJ2-7; 10 nucleotides line up with TRBD2. Germline CDR1 is SGHDN and CDR2 is FVKESK. The CDR3 contains 14 residues. The trim removed 6 bases at V and 6 bases at J, leaving 8 bases unmatched. The CDR3 loop reads CASSPTAGGSEQYF. The CDR3 region has the DNA TGTGCCAGCAGTCCTACAGCGGGAGGGTCCGAGCAGTACTTC.

V usage is TRBV19 and J usage is TRBJ2-3, with TRBD2 identical over 11 bases. The CDR3 runs to 16 residues. Germline assignment: CDR1 LNHDA and CDR2 SQIVND (reference sequence). Trimming at V came to 5 bases and at J to 2 bases, leaving 6 bases not matched to a gene. The CDR3 reads CASSLLAGAPTDTQYF. The CDR3 DNA is TGTGCCAGTAGTCTACTAGCGGGAGCTCCCACAGATACGCAGTATTTT.

This chain joins TRBV19 and TRBJ2-1; 8 nucleotides line up with TRBD2. This CDR3 contains 15 residues. V was clipped by 2 bases and J by 7 bases; unmatched bases: 7. Germline V gene data show CDR1 as LNHDA and CDR2 as SQIVND (reference sequence). CDR3 bases: TGTGCCAGTAGTATATGGAGCGGGAGAGGGAATGAGCAGTTCTTC. It codes for CASSIWSGRGNEQFF.

This chain links TRBV28 with TRBJ2-7, with D perhaps TRBD2 (5 bases). CDR1 is MDHEN and CDR2 is SYDVKM in the germline V gene. V lost 7 bases, J lost 0 bases, and 13 bases lay in between. The CDR3 has 14 amino acids. The CDR3 loop is CASMIRGFSYEQYF. DNA for the CDR3: TGTGCCAGCATGATCCGGGGTTTCTCCTACGAGCAGTACTTC.

This chain connects TRBV9 to TRBJ2-5; D is perhaps TRBD2 (6 bases). The CDR3 has 17 amino acids. Trimming cost V 4 bases and J 1 base, with 20 bases left between them. Germline CDR1 reads SGDLS; CDR2 reads YYNGEE. The CDR3 region has the DNA TGTGCCAGCAGCCCGACTTTCGGGGGAAGTATCCAAGAGACCCAGTACTTC. It encodes CASSPTFGGSIQETQYF.

As to this clone: Compared with germline, one end of the junction differs, possibly owing to a read error. The chain joins TRBV29-1 to TRBJ1-1; TRBD1 is a possible D gene (6 bases). The length of the CDR3 is 13 residues. Germline CDR1 SQVTM, CDR2 ANQGSEA. In DNA form, the CDR3 reads TGCAGCGGTGAACAGGGAGGAGGAACTGAAGCTTTCTTT. Its protein product is CSGEQGGGTEAFF.

CDR3 bases: TGTGCCAGCAGCGCGACCCAGGGGCCCGGAGAGACCCAGTACTTC. It encodes CASSATQGPGETQYF. The gene calls are TRBV6-5 and TRBJ2-5, with a tentative D call TRBD1 (6 bases). Germline assignment: CDR1 MNHEY and CDR2 SVGAGI. This CDR3 region has 15 residues. The V and J ends lost 6 bases and 4 bases respectively, with 18 bases between them.

The chain links TRBV30 to TRBJ1-5; maybe TRBD1 (6 bases). Trimming stripped 4 bases from V and 2 bases from J, with 9 bases between. The CDR3 extends over 13 amino acids. Germline V lookup: CDR1 GTSNPN, CDR2 SVGIG (reference sequence). The CDR3 nucleotides are TGTGCCTGGACAGGGGCTGGCAATCAGCCCCAGCATTTT. This encodes CAWTGAGNQPQHF.

V usage is TRBV30 and J usage is TRBJ1-2; D is unclear. CDR3 length: 12 amino acids. V lost 0 bases and J lost 8, with 10 bases in between. Germline V lookup: CDR1 GTSNPN, CDR2 SVGIG (reference sequence). The DNA for the CDR3 is TGTGCCTGGAGTGTACAAGGGAGCGGCTACACCTTC. Translating it yields CAWSVQGSGYTF.

The chain links TRBV28 to TRBJ2-1, with 7 bases lining up with TRBD2. Germline CDR1 is MDHEN and CDR2 is SYDVKM. The trim removed 4 bases at V and 6 bases at J, leaving 12 bases unmatched. This CDR3 spans 16 amino acids. In DNA, the CDR3 is TGTGCCAGCAGTTCCTTGGGGGGGAGAGATGCCAATGAGCAGTTCTTC. Its translation is CASSSLGGRDANEQFF.

This chain connects TRBV4-3 to TRBJ1-6; perhaps TRBD1 as D (5 bases). The CDR3 length is 16 residues. Germline V gives CDR1 LGHNA, CDR2 YSLEER. Between the trimmed V and J ends, which lost 4 bases and 9 bases, there was a span of 19 bases. CDR3 in DNA: TGCGCCAGCAGCCGGGAGGTCGGGGCCGGGAGTTCACCCCTCCACTTT. Protein sequence: CASSREVGAGSSPLHF.

The chain combines TRBV4-3 with TRBJ2-5; 8 bases align to TRBD1. Germline V gene data show CDR1 as LGHNA and CDR2 as YSLEER. The CDR3 covers 15 residues. V gave up 0 bases and J gave up 3 bases; unmatched junction bases: 3. The CDR3 DNA reads as TGCGCCAGCAGCCAAGAGTACAGGGGGGAAGAGACCCAGTACTTC. Translating it yields CASSQEYRGEETQYF.

This chain links TRBV11-2 with TRBJ2-5; unclear D gene. The CDR3 has 13 amino acids. The germline CDR1 and CDR2 sequences are SGHAT and FQNNGV. Between the trimmed V and J ends, which lost 1 base and 2 bases, there was a span of 5 bases. CDR3 coding DNA: TGTGCCAGCAGCTTAGTACAGCAAGAGACCCAGTACTTC. This translates into CASSLVQQETQYF.

The chain recombines TRBV5-4 with TRBJ2-7; perhaps TRBD1 as D (5 bases). This CDR3 has 14 amino acids. Trimming removed 6 bases at V and 6 bases at J, with 19 bases between. CDR1 and CDR2 (germline): SGHNT, YYREEE (reference sequence). In DNA form, the CDR3 reads TGTGCCAGCACCCCTGAACAGGTCTCTTCCGAGCAGTACTTC. It specifies CASTPEQVSSEQYF. The variable domain in full, completed from reference TRBV5-4 and TRBJ2-7, reads ETGVTQSPTHLIKTRGQQVTLRCSSQSGHNTVSWYQQALGQGPQFIFQYYREEENGRGNFPPRFSGLQFPNYSSELNVNALELDDSALYLCASTPEQVSSEQYFGPGTRLTVT.

This clone was seen just once. V gene TRBV4-1 combines with J gene TRBJ1-3; 9 positions match TRBD1. With V trimmed by 4 bases and J by 1 base, 11 bases remained unmatched. The CDR3 has 18 amino acids. Germline CDR1 MGHRA, CDR2 YSYEKL. In nucleotides, the CDR3 is TGCGCCAGCAGCCCCAGAACAGGGGGCGTCCATTCTGGAAACACCATATATTTT. Translated, it gives CASSPRTGGVHSGNTIYF.

The chain carries TRBV6-6 and TRBJ2-1; 7 nucleotides match TRBD2. The CDR3 has 16 amino acids. With 8 bases clipped from V and 0 bases from J, the junction kept 10 bases outside the gene matches. Germline-derived CDR1 and CDR2 are MNHNY and SVGAGI (reference sequence). The DNA for the CDR3 is TGTGCCAGCCGCCTATCCGGGGGGAGCTCCTACAATGAGCAGTTCTTC. It translates to CASRLSGGSSYNEQFF.

The rearrangement uses TRBV6-5 and TRBJ2-2; D perhaps matches TRBD1 (6 bases). Germline loops: CDR1 MNHEY, CDR2 SVGAGI. Trimming left V 2 bases short and J 4 bases short, with 14 bases between. This CDR3 is built from 16 residues. CDR3 region: CASSYMGAGLTGELFF. DNA for the CDR3: TGTGCCAGCAGTTACATGGGGGCAGGGCTCACCGGGGAGCTGTTTTTT.

The rearrangement joins TRBV2 to TRBJ1-5, with 7 bases identical to TRBD1. Germline values: CDR1 SNHLY, CDR2 FYNNEI. The V segment lost 8 bases and the J segment 5 bases; nucleotides outside the gene matches: 18. This CDR3 contains 17 residues. CDR3 nucleotide sequence: TGTGCCAGCCCCTGTCATGCCGGGACAGAAGCGGATCAGCCCCAGCATTTT. It encodes CASPCHAGTEADQPQHF.

This clone was counted only a few times. The chain recombines TRBV11-3 with TRBJ2-2, with D tentatively TRBD1 (6 bases). Germline values: CDR1 SGHNT, CDR2 YENEEA. CDR3 length equals 15 residues. The ends were cut back, 5 bases at V and 0 bases at J, with 10 bases in the middle. The CDR3 loop is CASSTRQANTGELFF. The CDR3, as DNA: TGTGCCAGCAGCACCCGACAGGCGAACACCGGGGAGCTGTTTTTT. Full variable domain (remainder filled in from reference TRBV11-3 and TRBJ2-2): EAGVVQSPRYKIIEKKQPVAFWCNPISGHNTLYWYLQNLGQGPELLIRYENEEAVDDSQLPKDRFSAERLKGVDSTLKIQPAELGDSAVYLCASSTRQANTGELFFGEGSRLTVL.

The rearrangement links TRBV7-3 to TRBJ2-1; 8 bases are a match to TRBD1. J lost 6 bases, V lost 9 bases, and 4 bases had no gene match. Germline V gene sequence: CDR1 SGHTA, CDR2 FQGTGA. The CDR3 spans 12 residues. The CDR3 reads CASGQGGNEQFF. The DNA for the CDR3 is TGTGCCAGTGGACAGGGTGGCAATGAGCAGTTCTTC.

This chain connects TRBV10-1 to TRBJ2-7; 7 nucleotides align to TRBD1. Germline V gene lookup returns CDR1 WNHNN and CDR2 SYGVQD (reference sequence). V lost 6 bases, J lost 5 bases, and 10 bases stayed unmatched. The CDR3 extends over 14 amino acids. This chain's CDR3 is CASSDRASRDEQYF. The CDR3 region has the DNA TGCGCCAGCAGCGACAGGGCCTCTCGGGACGAGCAGTACTTC.

The V gene is TRBV6-5, the J gene TRBJ2-7; a weak D match, TRBD2 (6 bases). Germline V gene data show CDR1 as MNHEY and CDR2 as SVGAGI. With 7 bases removed from V and 1 base from J, the gap between germline ends came to 11 bases. The length of the CDR3 is 13 residues. CDR3 sequence reads: CASTRGASYEQYF. The DNA of the CDR3 is TGTGCCAGCACTCGCGGGGCATCCTACGAGCAGTACTTC.

V is TRBV7-8 and J is TRBJ1-1; D not certain. Trimming left V 2 bases short and J 0 bases short, with 7 bases between. Germline V gene lookup returns CDR1 SGHVS and CDR2 FQNEAQ. The CDR3 sequence is 14 residues long. CDR3 DNA: TGTGCCAGCAGCTTAAATCGGGTGAACACTGAAGCTTTCTTT. Amino acids: CASSLNRVNTEAFF.

The chain couples TRBV9 to TRBJ2-1; 13 bases agree with TRBD2. The CDR3 loop spans 15 amino acids. Per germline, CDR1 SGDLS and CDR2 YYNGEE. V lost 4 bases and J lost 7; bases outside the gene matches: 5. CDR3 nucleotide sequence: TGTGCCAGCAGCACTAGCGGGAGGGAGATGAATGAGCAGTTCTTC. Residues: CASSTSGREMNEQFF.

The chain carries TRBV4-3 and TRBJ2-5, with TRBD1 matching 12 bases. The junction had 8 bases not matched to a gene; V was cut back by 1 base and J by 5 bases. Germline V gene lookup returns CDR1 LGHNA and CDR2 YSLEER. The CDR3 length is 17 residues. This chain's CDR3 is CASSQGPGQGARETQYF. CDR3 bases: TGCGCCAGCAGCCAAGGGCCGGGACAGGGGGCGAGGGAGACCCAGTACTTC.

V gene TRBV28 combines with J gene TRBJ1-5, with no clear D. Germline V gives CDR1 MDHEN, CDR2 SYDVKM. The CDR3 consists of 12 residues. The V gene lost 5 bases and the J gene lost 9 bases, with 11 bases spanning the gap. The CDR3 is CASSVGKWPQHF. The CDR3 bases are TGTGCCAGCAGTGTCGGGAAGTGGCCCCAGCATTTT.

This clone showed up just once. This chain uses TRBV2 with TRBJ1-1; a weak D match, TRBD1 (5 bases). This CDR3 has 13 residues. Germline CDR1 reads SNHLY; CDR2 reads FYNNEI. V was shortened by 4 bases and J by 0 bases, with 6 bases between the two germline ends. The CDR3 loop reads CASSGQMNTEAFF. As DNA, the CDR3 is TGTGCCAGCAGTGGACAGATGAACACTGAAGCTTTCTTT. The variable domain in full, with the rest retrieved from reference TRBV2 and TRBJ1-1, is EPEVTQTPSHQVTQMGQEVILRCVPISNHLYFYWYRQILGQKVEFLVSFYNNEISEKSEIFDDQFSVERPDGSNFTLKIRSTKLEDSAMYFCASSGQMNTEAFFGQGTRLTVV.